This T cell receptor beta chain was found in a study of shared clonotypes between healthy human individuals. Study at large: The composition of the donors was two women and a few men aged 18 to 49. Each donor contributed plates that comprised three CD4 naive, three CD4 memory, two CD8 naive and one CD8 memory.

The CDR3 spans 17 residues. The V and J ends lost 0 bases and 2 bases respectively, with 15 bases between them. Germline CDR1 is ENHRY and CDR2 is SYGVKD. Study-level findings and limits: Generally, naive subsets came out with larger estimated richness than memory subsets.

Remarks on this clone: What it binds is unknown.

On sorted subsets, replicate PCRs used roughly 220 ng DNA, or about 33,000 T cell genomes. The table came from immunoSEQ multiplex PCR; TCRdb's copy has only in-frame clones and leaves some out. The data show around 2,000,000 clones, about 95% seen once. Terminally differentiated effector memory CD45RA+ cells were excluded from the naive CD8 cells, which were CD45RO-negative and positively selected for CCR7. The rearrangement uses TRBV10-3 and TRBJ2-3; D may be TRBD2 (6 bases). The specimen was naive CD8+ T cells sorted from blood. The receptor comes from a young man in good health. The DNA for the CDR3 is TGTGCCATCAGTGAGTCGACCGGGACTGGAATCACAGATACGCAGTATTTT. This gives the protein CAISESTGTGITDTQYF.